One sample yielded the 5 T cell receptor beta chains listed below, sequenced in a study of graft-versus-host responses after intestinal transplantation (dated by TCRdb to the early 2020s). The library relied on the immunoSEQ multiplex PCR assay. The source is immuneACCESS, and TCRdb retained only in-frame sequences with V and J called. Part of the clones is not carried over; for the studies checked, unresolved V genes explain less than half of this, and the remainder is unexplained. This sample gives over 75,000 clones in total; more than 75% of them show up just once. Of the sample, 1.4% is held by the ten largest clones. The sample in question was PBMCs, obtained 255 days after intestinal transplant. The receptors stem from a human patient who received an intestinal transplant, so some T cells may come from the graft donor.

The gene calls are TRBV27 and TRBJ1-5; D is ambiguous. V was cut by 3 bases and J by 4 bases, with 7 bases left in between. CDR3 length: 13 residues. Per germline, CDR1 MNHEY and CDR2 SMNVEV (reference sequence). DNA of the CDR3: TGTGCCAGCAGTTTTGGGGTTAATCAGCCCCAGCATTTT. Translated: CASSFGVNQPQHF.

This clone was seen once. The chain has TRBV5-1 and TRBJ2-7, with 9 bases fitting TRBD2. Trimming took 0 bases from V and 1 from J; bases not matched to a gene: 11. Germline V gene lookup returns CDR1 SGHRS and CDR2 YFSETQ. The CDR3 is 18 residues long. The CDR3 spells CASSLAPSRAGGSYEQYF. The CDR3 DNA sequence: TGCGCCAGCAGCTTGGCGCCGAGCCGAGCGGGAGGATCCTACGAGCAGTACTTC.

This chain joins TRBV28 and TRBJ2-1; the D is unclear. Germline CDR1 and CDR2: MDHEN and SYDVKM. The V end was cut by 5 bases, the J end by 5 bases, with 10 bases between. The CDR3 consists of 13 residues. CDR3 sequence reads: CASSPPSNNEQFF. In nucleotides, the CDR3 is TGTGCCAGCAGTCCGCCATCAAACAATGAGCAGTTCTTC.

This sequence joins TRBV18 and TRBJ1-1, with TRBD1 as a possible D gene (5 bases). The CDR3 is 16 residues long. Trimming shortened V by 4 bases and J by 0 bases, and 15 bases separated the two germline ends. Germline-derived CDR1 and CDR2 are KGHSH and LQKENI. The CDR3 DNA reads TGTGCCAGCTCACTCACCACTGACAGAATGAACACTGAAGCTTTCTTT. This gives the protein CASSLTTDRMNTEAFF.

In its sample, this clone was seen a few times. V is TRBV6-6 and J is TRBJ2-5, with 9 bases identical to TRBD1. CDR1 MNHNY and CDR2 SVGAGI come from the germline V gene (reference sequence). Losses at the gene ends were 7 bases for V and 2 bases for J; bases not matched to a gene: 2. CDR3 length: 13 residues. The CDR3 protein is CASIGTGQETQYF. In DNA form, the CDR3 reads TGTGCCAGCATCGGGACAGGGCAAGAGACCCAGTACTTC.